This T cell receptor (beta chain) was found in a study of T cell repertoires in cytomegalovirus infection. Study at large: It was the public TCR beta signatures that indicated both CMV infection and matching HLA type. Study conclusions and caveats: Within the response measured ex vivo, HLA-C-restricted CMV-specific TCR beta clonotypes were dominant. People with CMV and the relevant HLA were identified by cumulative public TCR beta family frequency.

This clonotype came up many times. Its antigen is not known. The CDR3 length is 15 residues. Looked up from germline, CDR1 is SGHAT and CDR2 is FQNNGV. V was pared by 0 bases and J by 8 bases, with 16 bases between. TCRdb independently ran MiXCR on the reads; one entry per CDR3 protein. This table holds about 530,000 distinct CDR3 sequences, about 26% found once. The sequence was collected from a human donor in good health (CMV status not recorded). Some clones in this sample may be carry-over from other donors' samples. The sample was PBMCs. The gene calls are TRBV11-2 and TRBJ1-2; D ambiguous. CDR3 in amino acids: CASSLEAASLGGYTF. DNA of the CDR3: TGTGCCAGCAGCTTAGAGGCAGCCTCGTTGGGAGGCTACACCTTC.